The subject of this entry is one TCR beta chain. This CDR3 is 14 amino acids long. Germline CDR1 reads SGHRS; CDR2 reads YFSETQ. V was clipped by 1 base and J by 2 bases, with 9 bases between them. This entry is derived from a study of OX40 agonist ivuxolimab in advanced cancers. The protocol was immunoSEQ multiplex PCR, while the TCRdb copy is restricted to in-frame clones and leaves out a portion. The repertoire holds tens of thousands of clones, with about nine tenths as singletons. The source is an adult with an advanced solid tumor such as melanoma, head and neck, liver or kidney cancer. This chain joins TRBV5-1 and TRBJ1-2; D gene unclear. Sequences were derived from CD4+ or CD8+ T cells sorted from blood, sampled in a trial of the OX40 agonist ivuxolimab. The CDR3 nucleotides read TGCGCCAGCAGCTTGCTACAACAGAACTATGGCTACACCTTC. Protein: CASSLLQQNYGYTF.